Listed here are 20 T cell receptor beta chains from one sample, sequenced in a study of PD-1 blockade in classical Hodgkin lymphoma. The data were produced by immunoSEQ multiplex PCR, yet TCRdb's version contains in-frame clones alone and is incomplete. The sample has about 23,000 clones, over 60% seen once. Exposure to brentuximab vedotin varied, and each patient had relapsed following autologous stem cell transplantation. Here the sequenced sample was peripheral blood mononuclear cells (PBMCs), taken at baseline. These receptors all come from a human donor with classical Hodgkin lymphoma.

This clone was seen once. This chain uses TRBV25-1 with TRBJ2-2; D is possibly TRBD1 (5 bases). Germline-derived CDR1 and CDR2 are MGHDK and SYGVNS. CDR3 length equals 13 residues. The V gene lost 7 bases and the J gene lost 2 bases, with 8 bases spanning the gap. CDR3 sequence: CASKGHNTGELFF. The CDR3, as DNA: TGTGCCAGCAAAGGACATAACACCGGGGAGCTGTTTTTT.

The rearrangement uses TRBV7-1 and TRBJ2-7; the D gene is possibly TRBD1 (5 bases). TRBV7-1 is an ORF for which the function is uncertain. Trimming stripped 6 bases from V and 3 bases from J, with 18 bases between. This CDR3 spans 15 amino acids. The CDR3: CASRRQPNAIYEQYF. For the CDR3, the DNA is TGTGCCAGCAGGAGACAGCCCAATGCGATCTACGAGCAGTACTTC.

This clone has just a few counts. DNA of the CDR3: TGTGCCAGCAGCTCGGTTGGGACTAGGCAACAACCGGGCAACGAGCAGTACGTC. Translation gives CASSSVGTRQQPGNEQYV. This sequence joins TRBV28 and TRBJ2-7, with 8 bases matching TRBD2. Germline CDR1 reads MDHEN; CDR2 reads SYDVKM. Unmatched junction bases numbered 21, after V lost 6 bases and J lost 5 bases. The CDR3 covers 18 residues.

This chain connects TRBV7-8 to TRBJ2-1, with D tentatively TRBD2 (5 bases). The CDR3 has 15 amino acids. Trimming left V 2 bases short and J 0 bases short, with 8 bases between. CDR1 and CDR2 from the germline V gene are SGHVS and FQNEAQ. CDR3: CASSLRGHSYNEQFF. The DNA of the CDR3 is TGTGCCAGCAGCTTACGAGGGCACTCCTACAATGAGCAGTTCTTC.

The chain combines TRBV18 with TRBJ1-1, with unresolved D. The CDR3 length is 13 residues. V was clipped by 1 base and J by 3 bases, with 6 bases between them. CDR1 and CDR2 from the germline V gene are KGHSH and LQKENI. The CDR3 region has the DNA TGTGCCAGCTCACCACAAGGTTACACTGAAGCTTTCTTT. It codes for CASSPQGYTEAFF.

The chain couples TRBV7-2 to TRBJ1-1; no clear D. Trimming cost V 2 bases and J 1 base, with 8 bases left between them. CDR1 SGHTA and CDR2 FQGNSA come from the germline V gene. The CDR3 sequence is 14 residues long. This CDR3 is CASSLRHGNTEAFF. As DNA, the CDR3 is TGTGCCAGCAGCTTACGGCATGGGAACACTGAAGCTTTCTTT. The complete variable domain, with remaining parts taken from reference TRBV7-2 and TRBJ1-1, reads GAGVSQSPSNKVTEKGKDVELRCDPISGHTALYWYRQSLGQGLEFLIYFQGNSAPDKSGLPSDRFSAERTGGSVSTLTIQRTQQEDSAVYLCASSLRHGNTEAFFGQGTRLTVV.

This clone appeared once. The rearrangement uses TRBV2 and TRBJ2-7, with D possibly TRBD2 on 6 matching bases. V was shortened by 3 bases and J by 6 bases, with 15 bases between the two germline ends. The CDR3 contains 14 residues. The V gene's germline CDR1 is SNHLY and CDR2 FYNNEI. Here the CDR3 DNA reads TGTGCCAGCAGTGACGGGGGACTGGGGCGCGAGCAGTACGTC. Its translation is CASSDGGLGREQYV.

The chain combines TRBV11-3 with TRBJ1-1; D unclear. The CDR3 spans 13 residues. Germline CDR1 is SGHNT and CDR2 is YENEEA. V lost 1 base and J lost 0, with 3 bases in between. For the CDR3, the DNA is TGTGCCAGCAGCTTAGCTCTGAACACTGAAGCTTTCTTT. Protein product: CASSLALNTEAFF.

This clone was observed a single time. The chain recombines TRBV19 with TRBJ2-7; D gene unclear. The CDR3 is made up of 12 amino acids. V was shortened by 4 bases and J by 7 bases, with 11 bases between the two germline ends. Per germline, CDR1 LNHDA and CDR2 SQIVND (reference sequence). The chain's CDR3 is CASSTLGGEQYV. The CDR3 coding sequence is TGTGCCAGTAGTACCCTAGGTGGGGAGCAGTACGTC.

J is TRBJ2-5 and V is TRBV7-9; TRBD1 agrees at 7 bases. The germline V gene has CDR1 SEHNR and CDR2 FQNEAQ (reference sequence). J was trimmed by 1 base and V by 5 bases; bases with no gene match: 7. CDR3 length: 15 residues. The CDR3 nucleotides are TGTGCCAGCAGCCCGGACAGGAGTCTCCAAGAGACCCAGTACTTC. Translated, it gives CASSPDRSLQETQYF. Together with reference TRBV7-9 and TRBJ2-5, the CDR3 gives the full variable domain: DTGVSQNPRHKITKRGQNVTFRCDPISEHNRLYWYRQTLGQGPEFLTYFQNEAQLEKSRLLSDRFSAERPKGSFSTLEIQRTEQGDSAMYLCASSPDRSLQETQYFGPGTRLLVL.

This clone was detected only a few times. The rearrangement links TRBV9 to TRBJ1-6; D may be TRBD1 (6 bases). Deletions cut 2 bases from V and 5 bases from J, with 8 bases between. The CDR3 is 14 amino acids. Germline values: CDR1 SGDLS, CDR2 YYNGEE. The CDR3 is CASSVGHDNSPLHF. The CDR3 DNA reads TGTGCCAGCAGCGTGGGACATGATAATTCACCCCTCCACTTT. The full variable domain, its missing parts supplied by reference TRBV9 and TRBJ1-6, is DSGVTQTPKHLITATGQRVTLRCSPRSGDLSVYWYQQSLDQGLQFLIQYYNGEERAKGNILERFSAQQFPDLHSELNLSSLELGDSALYFCASSVGHDNSPLHFGNGTRLTVT.

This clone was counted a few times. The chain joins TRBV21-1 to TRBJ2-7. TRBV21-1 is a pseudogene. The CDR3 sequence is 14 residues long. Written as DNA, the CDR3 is TGTGCCAGCAGCAAAGGGGGTCGCGCGGACGAGCAGTACGTC. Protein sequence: CASSKGGRADEQYV.

CDR3 sequence (DNA): TGTGCCAGCAGCGTAAGAGGGGGCGCGAATGGCTACACCTTC. It codes for CASSVRGGANGYTF. The V gene is TRBV9, the J gene TRBJ1-2; 7 positions match TRBD1. CDR3 length: 14 amino acids. The germline V gene encodes CDR1 SGDLS and CDR2 YYNGEE. With 1 base clipped from V and 6 bases from J, the junction kept 6 bases outside the gene matches.

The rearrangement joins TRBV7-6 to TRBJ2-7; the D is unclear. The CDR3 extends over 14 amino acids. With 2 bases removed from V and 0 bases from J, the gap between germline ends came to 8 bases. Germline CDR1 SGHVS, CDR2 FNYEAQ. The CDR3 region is CASSLQALSYEQYF. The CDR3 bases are TGTGCCAGCAGCTTACAGGCTCTCTCCTACGAGCAGTACTTC.

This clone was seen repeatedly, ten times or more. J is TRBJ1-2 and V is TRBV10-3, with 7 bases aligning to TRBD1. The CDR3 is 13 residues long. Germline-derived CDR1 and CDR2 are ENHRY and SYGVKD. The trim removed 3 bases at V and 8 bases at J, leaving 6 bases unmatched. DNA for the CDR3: TGTGCCATCAGTGAAACAGGGGAAGGGGGCTACACCTTC. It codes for CAISETGEGGYTF.

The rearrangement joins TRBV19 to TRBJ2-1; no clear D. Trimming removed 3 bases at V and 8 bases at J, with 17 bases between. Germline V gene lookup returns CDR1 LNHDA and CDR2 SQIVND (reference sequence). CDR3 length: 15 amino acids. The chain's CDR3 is CASSIPALLPHEQFF. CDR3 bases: TGTGCCAGTAGTATCCCAGCCCTCCTCCCCCATGAGCAGTTCTTC.

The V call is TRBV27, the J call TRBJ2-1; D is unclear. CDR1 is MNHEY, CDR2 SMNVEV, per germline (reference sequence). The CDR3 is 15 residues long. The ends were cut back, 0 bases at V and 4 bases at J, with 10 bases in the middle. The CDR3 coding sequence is TGTGCCAGCAGTTTATCGGACGGCATTTACAATGAGCAGTTCTTC. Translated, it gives CASSLSDGIYNEQFF.

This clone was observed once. The CDR3 DNA reads as TGTGCCTGGAGTGTTAGTACAGGTGGACTTGGGGCCAACGTCCTGACTTTC. This gives the protein CAWSVSTGGLGANVLTF. The rearrangement uses TRBV30 and TRBJ2-6, with D perhaps being TRBD1 or TRBD2 (5 bases each). V lost 0 bases and J lost 3, with 15 bases in between. The CDR3 is 17 residues long. Germline lookup yields CDR1 GTSNPN and CDR2 SVGIG (reference sequence).

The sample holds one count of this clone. The CDR3 DNA is TGTGCCAGCAGCTCCGGGAGTCCTGATACGCAGTATTTT. It codes for CASSSGSPDTQYF. The genes are TRBV7-8 and TRBJ2-3; D may be TRBD2 (6 bases). V was shortened by 4 bases and J by 6 bases, with 11 bases between the two germline ends. The CDR3 has 13 residues. Germline V gene lookup returns CDR1 SGHVS and CDR2 FQNEAQ.

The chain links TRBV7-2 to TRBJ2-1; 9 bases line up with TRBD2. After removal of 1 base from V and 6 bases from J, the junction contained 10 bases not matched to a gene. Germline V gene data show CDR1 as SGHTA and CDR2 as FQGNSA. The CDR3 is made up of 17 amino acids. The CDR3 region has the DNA TGTGCCAGCAGCTTAGTGTCGGGGGCGGGAGGGACCAATGAGCAGTTCTTC. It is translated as CASSLVSGAGGTNEQFF.